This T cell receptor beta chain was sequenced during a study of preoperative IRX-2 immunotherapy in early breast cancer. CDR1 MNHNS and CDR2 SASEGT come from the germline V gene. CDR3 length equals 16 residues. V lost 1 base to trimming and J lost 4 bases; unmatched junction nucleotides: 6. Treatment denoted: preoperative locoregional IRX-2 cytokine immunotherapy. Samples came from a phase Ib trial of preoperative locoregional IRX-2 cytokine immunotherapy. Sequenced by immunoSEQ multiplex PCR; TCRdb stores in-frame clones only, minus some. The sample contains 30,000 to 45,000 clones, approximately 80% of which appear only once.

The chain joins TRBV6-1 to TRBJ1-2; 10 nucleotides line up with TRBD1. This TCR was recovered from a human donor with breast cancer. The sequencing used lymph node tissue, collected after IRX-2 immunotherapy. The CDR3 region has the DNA TGTGCCAGCAGTGAAGGTCTGGGACAGGGGTTCTATGGCTACACCTTC. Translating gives CASSEGLGQGFYGYTF.